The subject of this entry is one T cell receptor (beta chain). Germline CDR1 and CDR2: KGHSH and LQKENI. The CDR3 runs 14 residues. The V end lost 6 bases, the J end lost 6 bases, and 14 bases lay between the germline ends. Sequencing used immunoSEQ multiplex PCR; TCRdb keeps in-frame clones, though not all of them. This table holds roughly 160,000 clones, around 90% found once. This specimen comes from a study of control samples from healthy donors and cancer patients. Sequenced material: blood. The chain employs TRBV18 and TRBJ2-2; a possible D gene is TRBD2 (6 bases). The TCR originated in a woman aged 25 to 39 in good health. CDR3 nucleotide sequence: TGTGCCAGCTCCCTGAGGGAGGTATCCGGGGAGCTGTTTTTT. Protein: CASSLREVSGELFF.